The clone carrying this T cell receptor beta chain has more than one count but fewer than ten. The entry originates in a study of brain metastases from non-small cell lung cancer. Germline CDR1 reads SGHTA; CDR2 reads FQGNSA. The trim removed 3 bases at V and 3 bases at J, leaving 4 bases unmatched. The CDR3 spans 15 residues. Assay used: immunoSEQ multiplex PCR; TCRdb lists only in-frame clones, some missing. Of 2,300 or so clones in the sample, 80% are singletons; the top ten hold about a sixth. The sequenced sample was tumor-adjacent normal tissue. The source of this sequence is a donor aged 40 or older with non-small cell lung cancer. The gene calls are TRBV7-2 and TRBJ1-1, with TRBD1 matching over 10 bases. CDR3 nucleotides: TGTGCCAGCAGCTTTGATGGACAGGGGGACACTGAAGCTTTCTTT. It specifies CASSFDGQGDTEAFF.